This T cell receptor (beta chain) was sequenced in a study of blood T cell repertoires in COVID-19. Looking at the study overall: Researchers got acute and convalescent COVID-19 samples from the United States, Italy and Spain. T cells, B-cell-depleted T cells, or PBMCs provided the cDNA or gDNA that served as material.

How the authors handled the data: Using reference gene primer amplification, nucleated cell counts were estimated. This table comes from immunoSEQ multiplex PCR, and its TCRdb copy is limited to in-frame clones, with some not included. The V and J calls and clone size are taken from that table; D and trimming were inferred from the DNA. The sample lists 200,000 to 250,000 clones, 82% occurring once. Sequenced material: peripheral blood. This clonotype was obtained from a woman aged 40 to 55 with acute or convalescent COVID-19.

The CDR3 protein is CASSIDPAGSSSEQYF. The CDR3 nucleotides read TGTGCCAGTAGTATAGATCCAGCAGGGTCTTCTTCCGAGCAGTACTTC. V and J are TRBV19 and TRBJ2-7; the D gene is possibly TRBD1 (5 bases). Germline CDR1 LNHDA, CDR2 SQIVND (reference sequence). The CDR3 sequence is 16 residues long. Trimming stripped 0 bases from V and 6 bases from J, with 18 bases between.